The rows below give T cell receptor beta chains drawn from one sample of a study of shared clonotypes between healthy human individuals. Sequencing used immunoSEQ multiplex PCR; TCRdb keeps in-frame clones, though not all of them. In the table there are roughly 1,800,000 clones, approximately 94% of which are singletons. Sample: naive CD8+ T cells sorted from blood. These receptors were taken from a man between 18 and 29 years old in good health. The CDR3 runs from the conserved cysteine through the conserved F or W. Each record gives: J gene, V gene, D gene, CDR3 DNA, CDR3 protein. A D gene is named only where the DNA matches it firmly.

j_gene: TRBJ1-3
v_gene: TRBV2
d_gene: .
CDR3nt: TGTGCCAGCAGTGATATCAGCCGCGCCACCATATATTTT
CDR3aa: CASSDISRATIYF

j_gene: TRBJ2-1
v_gene: TRBV21-1
d_gene: .
CDR3nt: TGTGCCAGCAGCAAAGTGCCCGGGGATGAGCAGTTCTTC
CDR3aa: CASSKVPGDEQFF

j_gene: TRBJ2-7
v_gene: TRBV6-1
d_gene: TRBD1
CDR3nt: TGTGCCAGCAGTGAGGGGACAGGTCGATACGAGCAGTACTTC
CDR3aa: CASSEGTGRYEQYF

j_gene: TRBJ2-5
v_gene: TRBV6-5
d_gene: .
CDR3nt: TGTGCCAGCAGTTACACCGAGGGAGAGACCCAGTACTTC
CDR3aa: CASSYTEGETQYF

j_gene: TRBJ2-7
v_gene: TRBV30
d_gene: .
CDR3nt: TGTGCCTGGATCCAGGGAACCGAGCAGTACTTC
CDR3aa: CAWIQGTEQYF

j_gene: TRBJ2-5
v_gene: TRBV7-8
d_gene: .
CDR3nt: TGTGCCAGCAGCTTAGTCTTTATTGGGCGTCAAGAGACCCAGTACTTC
CDR3aa: CASSLVFIGRQETQYF

j_gene: TRBJ2-7
v_gene: TRBV27
d_gene: .
CDR3nt: TGTGCCAGCAGTGCCGGCCCCCACTACGAGCAGTACTTC
CDR3aa: CASSAGPHYEQYF

j_gene: TRBJ2-7
v_gene: TRBV11-2
d_gene: TRBD1
CDR3nt: TGTGCCAGCAGCCCCGGGGGGGGGACAGGGGTCCACGAGCAGTACTTC
CDR3aa: CASSPGGGTGVHEQYF

j_gene: TRBJ1-1
v_gene: TRBV27
d_gene: .
CDR3nt: TGTGCCAGCAGTTCAGGGTATTTCACTGAAGCTTTCTTT
CDR3aa: CASSSGYFTEAFF

j_gene: TRBJ1-2
v_gene: TRBV2
d_gene: .
CDR3nt: TGTGCCAGCAGTGGACAGAATTGGAACTATGGCTACACCTTC
CDR3aa: CASSGQNWNYGYTF

j_gene: TRBJ2-7
v_gene: TRBV5-6
d_gene: .
CDR3nt: TGTGCCAGCAGCTGGAAACACGAGCAGTACTTC
CDR3aa: CASSWKHEQYF

j_gene: TRBJ2-1
v_gene: TRBV27
d_gene: .
CDR3nt: TGTGCCAGCAGGCCTGGTGCGGGGCTTTACAATGAGCAGTTCTTC
CDR3aa: CASRPGAGLYNEQFF

j_gene: TRBJ2-1
v_gene: TRBV23-1
d_gene: TRBD2
CDR3nt: TGCGCCAGCAGTCATCCCCCCTCCGGGGGAGGGTTGAACATTATTGAGCAGTTCTTC
CDR3aa: CASSHPPSGGGLNIIEQFF